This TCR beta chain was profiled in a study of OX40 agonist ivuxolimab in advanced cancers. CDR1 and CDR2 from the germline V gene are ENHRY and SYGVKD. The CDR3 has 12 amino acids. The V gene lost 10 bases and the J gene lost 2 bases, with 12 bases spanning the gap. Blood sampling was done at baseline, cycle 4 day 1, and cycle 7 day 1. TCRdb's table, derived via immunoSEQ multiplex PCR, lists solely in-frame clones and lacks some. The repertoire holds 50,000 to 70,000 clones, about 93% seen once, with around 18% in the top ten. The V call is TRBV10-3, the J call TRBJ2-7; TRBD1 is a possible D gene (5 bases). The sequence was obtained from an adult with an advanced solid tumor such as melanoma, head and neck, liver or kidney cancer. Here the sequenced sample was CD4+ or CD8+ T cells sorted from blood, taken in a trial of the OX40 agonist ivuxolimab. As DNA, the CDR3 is TGTGCCACCCTAGGGGAAGCCTACGAGCAGTACTTC. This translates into CATLGEAYEQYF.